The T cell receptor (beta chain) described here comes from a study of naive and memory T cell subsets. An oligonucleotide containing a UMI was ligated to the 3' end of TCR cDNA. The CDR3 loop spans 18 amino acids. V shed 4 bases, J shed 8 bases, and the junction held 20 bases outside the gene matches. The germline V gene has CDR1 MNHNS and CDR2 SASEGT. This clonotype was recorded a few times. The SP2 primer and nested alpha and beta constant region primers amplified ligated cDNA in four rounds. Each CDR3 protein gets one entry after TCRdb re-called the 5' RACE reads with MiXCR. Among around 56,000 distinct CDR3 sequences listed, 6% to 8% were seen once.

V is TRBV6-1 and J is TRBJ2-7; 10 positions agree with TRBD2. The clonotype comes from a female donor in good health. CDR3 sequence reads: CASSAPGTSVARLVQQYF. CDR3 nucleotide sequence: TGTGCCAGCAGTGCCCCCGGGACTAGCGTAGCCCGCCTTGTCCAGCAGTACTTC.